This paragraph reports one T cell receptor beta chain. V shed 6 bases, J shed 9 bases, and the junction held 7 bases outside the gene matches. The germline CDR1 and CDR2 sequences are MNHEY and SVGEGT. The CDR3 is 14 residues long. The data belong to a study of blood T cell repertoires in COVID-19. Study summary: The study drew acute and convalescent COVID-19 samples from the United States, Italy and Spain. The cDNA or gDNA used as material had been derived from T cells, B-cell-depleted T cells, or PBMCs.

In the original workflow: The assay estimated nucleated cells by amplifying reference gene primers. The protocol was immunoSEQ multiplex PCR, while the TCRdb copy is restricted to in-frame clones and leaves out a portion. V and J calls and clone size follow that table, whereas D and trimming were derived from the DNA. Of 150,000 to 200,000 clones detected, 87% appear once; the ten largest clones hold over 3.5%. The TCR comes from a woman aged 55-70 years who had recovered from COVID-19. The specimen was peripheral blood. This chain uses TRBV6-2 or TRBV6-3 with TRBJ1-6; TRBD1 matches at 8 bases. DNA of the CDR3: TGTGCCAGCAGCCGGAGTGGACAGGGTTCACCCCTCCACTTT. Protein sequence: CASSRSGQGSPLHF.